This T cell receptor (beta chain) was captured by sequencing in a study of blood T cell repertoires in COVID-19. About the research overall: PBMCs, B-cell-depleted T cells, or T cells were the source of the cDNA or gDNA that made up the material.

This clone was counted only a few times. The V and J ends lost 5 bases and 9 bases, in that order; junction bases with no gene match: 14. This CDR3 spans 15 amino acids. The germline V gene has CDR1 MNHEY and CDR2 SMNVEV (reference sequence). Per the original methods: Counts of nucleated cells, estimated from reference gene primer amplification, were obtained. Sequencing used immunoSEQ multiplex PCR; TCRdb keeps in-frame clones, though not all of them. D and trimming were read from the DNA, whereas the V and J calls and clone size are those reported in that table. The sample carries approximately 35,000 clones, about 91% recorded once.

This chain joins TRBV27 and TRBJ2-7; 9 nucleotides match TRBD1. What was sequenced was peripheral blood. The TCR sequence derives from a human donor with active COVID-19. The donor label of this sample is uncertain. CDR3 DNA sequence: TGTGCCAGCAGTGACCCGGGACAGGGTCGTAGGCGGCAGTACTTC. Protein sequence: CASSDPGQGRRRQYF.